The next 22 T cell receptor beta chains were all read from a single sample in a study of blood T cell repertoires in COVID-19. The method was immunoSEQ multiplex PCR; TCRdb's version includes in-frame clones alone and lacks a portion of them. Here the sample spans a few hundred thousand clones, around 90% being singletons. Sequenced: PBMCs or T cells enriched from blood (not recorded which). These TCRs come from a woman aged 18 to 35 with acute COVID-19.

The chain is built from TRBV19 and TRBJ1-5, with D perhaps TRBD1 (6 bases). The germline CDR1 and CDR2 sequences are LNHDA and SQIVND (reference sequence). V lost 5 bases, J lost 4 bases, and 12 bases lay in between. The CDR3 is made up of 14 amino acids. The CDR3: CASSYQGTNQPQHF. CDR3 sequence (DNA): TGTGCCAGTAGTTATCAGGGGACAAATCAGCCCCAGCATTTT.

In nucleotides, the CDR3 is TGTGCCAGCAGCCAGCCTACAGCAGTCTATGGCTACACCTTC. It specifies CASSQPTAVYGYTF. This sequence joins TRBV7-9 and TRBJ1-2; no clear D gene. The CDR3 loop spans 14 amino acids. The ends were cut back, 5 bases at V and 4 bases at J, with 14 bases in the middle. Germline V CDR1 and CDR2: SEHNR, FQNEAQ (reference sequence).

The chain couples TRBV27 to TRBJ2-6, with D possibly matching TRBD1 (6 bases). Trimming left V 11 bases short and J 1 base short, with 15 bases between. In germline, CDR1 is MNHEY, CDR2 SMNVEV (reference sequence). The CDR3 length is 15 residues. The CDR3 loop is CAVSDRRSGANVLTF. CDR3 DNA: TGTGCCGTGTCGGACAGACGATCTGGGGCCAACGTCCTGACTTTC.

Only a few counts were recorded for this clone. The rearrangement links TRBV10-3 to TRBJ2-3; D might be TRBD2 (5 bases). V was trimmed by 3 bases and J by 0 bases, leaving 10 bases between them. The CDR3 is 15 residues long. The germline CDR1 and CDR2 sequences are ENHRY and SYGVKD. The CDR3 loop reads CAISDGLASTDTQYF. CDR3 nucleotides: TGTGCCATCAGTGACGGGCTAGCTAGCACAGATACGCAGTATTTT.

The rearrangement uses TRBV19 and TRBJ2-5; TRBD1 matches at 8 bases. Germline trimming cut 3 bases from V and 3 bases from J; bases unmatched to any gene: 3. Germline V lookup: CDR1 LNHDA, CDR2 SQIVND (reference sequence). CDR3 length: 14 residues. CDR3 region: CASSMRQGKETQYF. The CDR3 bases are TGTGCCAGTAGTATGAGACAGGGGAAAGAGACCCAGTACTTC.

This chain connects TRBV5-4 to TRBJ1-1; maybe TRBD1 (6 bases). The germline CDR1 and CDR2 sequences are SGHNT and YYREEE (reference sequence). V lost 3 bases and J 6 bases, leaving 9 bases between the germline ends. The CDR3 covers 12 residues. CDR3 region: CASSSGTPEAFF. As DNA, the CDR3 is TGTGCCAGCAGCTCCGGGACACCTGAAGCTTTCTTT.

V gene TRBV18 combines with J gene TRBJ1-5; D may be TRBD1 (5 bases). This CDR3 has 15 residues. Germline V gives CDR1 KGHSH, CDR2 LQKENI. The V and J ends lost 6 bases and 6 bases respectively, with 18 bases between them. The CDR3 reads CASSPGWQGLQPQHF. In DNA form, the CDR3 reads TGTGCCAGCTCCCCAGGGTGGCAGGGCCTTCAGCCCCAGCATTTT.

The chain is built from TRBV7-8 and TRBJ1-3; weak D call: TRBD1 (6 bases). Trimming pared 5 bases from V and 3 bases from J, leaving 14 bases between. Germline assignment: CDR1 SGHVS and CDR2 FQNEAQ. The CDR3 has 15 residues. CDR3 protein: CASSVSGVNGNTIYF. The CDR3, as DNA: TGTGCCAGCAGCGTTTCAGGGGTTAATGGAAACACCATATATTTT.

This chain joins TRBV10-2 and TRBJ2-3; D might be TRBD1 (6 bases). Germline assignment: CDR1 WSHSY and CDR2 SAAADI. CDR3 length: 17 amino acids. V lost 6 bases, J lost 5 bases, and 24 bases lay in between. In DNA form, the CDR3 reads TGCGCCAGCAGAGCTTCCGGGACACGGGCTGGGGGAGATACGCAGTATTTT. The encoded protein is CASRASGTRAGGDTQYF.

Only a few counts were recorded for this clone. The V and J genes are TRBV7-6 and TRBJ2-3; D ambiguous. The germline V and J ends were trimmed by 4 bases and 5 bases, with 10 bases remaining between them. Germline loops: CDR1 SGHVS, CDR2 FNYEAQ. The length of the CDR3 is 13 residues. Here the CDR3 DNA reads TGTGCCAGCAGCTACGACTCGCTAGATACGCAGTATTTT. This sequence encodes CASSYDSLDTQYF.

This clone has a single count. V is TRBV30 and J is TRBJ2-2; D call uncertain. The CDR3 extends over 13 amino acids. CDR1 is GTSNPN, CDR2 SVGIG, per germline (reference sequence). Trimming took 4 bases from V and 4 from J, leaving 10 bases between them. CDR3 region: CAWTRVVTGELFF. The CDR3 nucleotides are TGTGCCTGGACTCGGGTTGTCACCGGGGAGCTGTTTTTT.

J is TRBJ2-2 and V is TRBV7-6, with D perhaps matching TRBD2 (6 bases). CDR1 and CDR2 from the germline V gene are SGHVS and FNYEAQ. The CDR3 covers 15 residues. Trimming stripped 2 bases from V and 4 bases from J, with 11 bases between. CDR3 sequence (DNA): TGTGCCAGCAGCTTAAGGGTCGGGGGCACCGGGGAGCTGTTTTTT. It encodes CASSLRVGGTGELFF.

This clone was detected a few times. The chain uses TRBV3-1 (or the pseudogene TRBV3-2) and TRBJ2-1, with TRBD2 identical over 9 bases. The CDR3 covers 15 residues. The ends lost 3 bases at V and 6 bases at J; junction bases unmatched: 6. The V gene's germline CDR1 is LGHDT and CDR2 YNNKEL (reference sequence). The CDR3 DNA sequence: TGTGCCAGCAGCCAGAGCGGGAGGTACAGCAATGAGCAGTTCTTC. Translating it yields CASSQSGRYSNEQFF.

The count of this clone is one. The chain uses TRBV5-6 and TRBJ2-7; TRBD1 agrees at 11 bases. Germline CDR1 is SGHDT and CDR2 is YYEEEE. The CDR3 is 16 amino acids. V shed 6 bases, J shed 3 bases, and the junction held 11 bases outside the gene matches. CDR3 in amino acids: CASTRAPGTGGYEQYF. The DNA for the CDR3 is TGTGCCAGCACCAGGGCTCCCGGGACAGGGGGCTACGAGCAGTACTTC.

The chain employs TRBV24-1 and TRBJ2-3; 16 nucleotides align to TRBD2. Germline V gene lookup returns CDR1 KGHDR and CDR2 SFDVKD. The CDR3 totals 19 residues. V shed 2 bases and J 1 base; nucleotides not matched to a gene: 5. The CDR3 protein is CATSDSTGTSGRGTDTQYF. CDR3 bases: TGTGCCACCAGTGATTCAACCGGGACTAGCGGGAGGGGCACAGATACGCAGTATTTT.

The chain carries TRBV11-2 and TRBJ2-3; 8 bases line up with TRBD2. The junction had 13 bases not matched to a gene; V was cut back by 5 bases and J by 6 bases. CDR3 size: 16 residues. Germline assignment: CDR1 SGHAT and CDR2 FQNNGV. CDR3 sequence reads: CASSQWTGRASDTQYF. CDR3 coding DNA: TGTGCCAGCAGCCAGTGGACCGGGAGGGCCTCGGATACGCAGTATTTT.

The V call is TRBV6-5, the J call TRBJ2-5, with D perhaps TRBD1 (6 bases). This CDR3 region has 14 residues. Trimming pared 2 bases from V and 0 bases from J, leaving 7 bases between. The germline V gene encodes CDR1 MNHEY and CDR2 SVGAGI. The CDR3 nucleotides are TGTGCCAGCAGTTACGGGACATACCAAGAGACCCAGTACTTC. It codes for CASSYGTYQETQYF.

The rearrangement joins TRBV5-6 to TRBJ1-2; a possible D gene is TRBD1 (6 bases). CDR1 is SGHDT, CDR2 YYEEEE, per germline. V lost 7 bases, J lost 9 bases, and 19 bases lay in between. This CDR3 has 13 residues. CDR3 sequence (DNA): TGTGCCAGCTCTGAACAGGGTTTTGGCCGCTACACCTTC. Protein product: CASSEQGFGRYTF.

The V gene is TRBV6-5, the J gene TRBJ1-1; a possible D gene is TRBD1 (5 bases). The CDR3 covers 13 residues. Germline lookup yields CDR1 MNHEY and CDR2 SVGAGI. The V end lost 2 bases, the J end lost 5 bases, and 9 bases lay between the germline ends. The CDR3 protein is CASSYTGGTEAFF. The CDR3 DNA reads TGTGCCAGCAGTTACACGGGGGGGACTGAAGCTTTCTTT.

V usage is TRBV4-1 and J usage is TRBJ2-7; TRBD2 agrees at 13 bases. Germline-derived CDR1 and CDR2 are MGHRA and YSYEKL. J gave up 6 bases and V 4 bases, and 9 bases lay outside the gene matches. The CDR3 has 16 amino acids. The CDR3 coding sequence is TGCGCCAGCAGCCCTGGCGGACTAGCGGGAGTTTCCGAGCAGTACTTC. It specifies CASSPGGLAGVSEQYF.

Only one count was recorded for this clone. The gene calls are TRBV6-1 and TRBJ2-1; D call uncertain. This CDR3 spans 17 amino acids. Germline loops: CDR1 MNHNS, CDR2 SASEGT. V was shortened by 1 base and J by 4 bases, with 17 bases between the two germline ends. The CDR3 coding sequence is TGTGCCAGCAGTGAAGGTGTAGGTACAGTCCCGTACAATGAGCAGTTCTTC. It codes for CASSEGVGTVPYNEQFF.

The chain links TRBV19 to TRBJ1-5; 11 bases fit TRBD1. Germline assignment: CDR1 LNHDA and CDR2 SQIVND (reference sequence). V lost 6 bases and J lost 7; bases outside the gene matches: 8. This CDR3 comprises 15 residues. The DNA of the CDR3 is TGTGCCAGTAGCTGGACAGGGGGCTCCAGGCAGCCCCAGCATTTT. Translating it yields CASSWTGGSRQPQHF.